Below are 27 T cell receptor beta chains sequenced from a single sample in a study of tumor-infiltrating lymphocytes in localized non-small cell lung cancer (TCRdb year 2021). Library preparation was by the immunoSEQ multiplex PCR assay. The immuneACCESS repertoire file appears here via TCRdb, limited to in-frame rearrangements. These files lack a portion of the clones; in checked studies, under half of the deficit traces to unresolved V genes, and the cause of the others is not known. The sample yields approximately 17,000 clones; around 72% were counted once. Jointly, the top ten make up 3.5% to 5% of the sample. Sequencing was done on a sample of lung tumor tissue. These TCRs come from a human donor with non-small cell lung cancer.

DNA of the CDR3: TGTGCCAGCAGCTTAGGGGAACTACGAGGCTACACCTTC. This encodes CASSLGELRGYTF. The chain uses TRBV7-9 and TRBJ1-2; D gene ambiguous. The ends were cut back, 1 base at V and 8 bases at J, with 11 bases in the middle. The CDR3 sequence is 13 residues long. CDR1 SEHNR and CDR2 FQNEAQ come from the germline V gene (reference sequence).

In its sample, this clone ranks as medium-sized. The J gene is TRBJ1-1, the V gene TRBV6-4; possible D gene TRBD1, 6 bases. V gave up 4 bases and J gave up 11 bases, with 14 bases separating them. Germline CDR1 is MRHNA and CDR2 is SNTAGT. The CDR3 consists of 12 residues. CDR3 residues: CASSGQVKVAFF. CDR3 sequence (DNA): TGTGCCAGCAGTGGACAGGTTAAAGTTGCTTTCTTT.

A single count supports this clone. This chain links TRBV6-4 with TRBJ2-1; D may be TRBD1 or TRBD2 (5 bases each). The germline V and J ends were trimmed by 0 bases and 8 bases, with 14 bases remaining between them. Per the germline V gene, CDR1 is MRHNA and CDR2 is SNTAGT. The CDR3 contains 15 residues. The CDR3 protein is CASSDSGNGADEQFF. In nucleotides, the CDR3 is TGTGCCAGCAGTGACTCCGGTAACGGGGCGGATGAGCAGTTCTTC.

The chain recombines TRBV28 with TRBJ1-5, with no clear D. Between the trimmed V and J ends, which lost 5 bases and 2 bases, there was a span of 13 bases. This CDR3 is built from 15 residues. CDR1 and CDR2 (germline): MDHEN, SYDVKM. CDR3 nucleotide sequence: TGTGCCAGCAGTACGGACGGTGGAGGCAATCAGCCCCAGCATTTT. It specifies CASSTDGGGNQPQHF.

The rearrangement links TRBV30 to TRBJ1-1; D unclear. CDR1 is GTSNPN, CDR2 SVGIG, per germline (reference sequence). Trimming stripped 2 bases from V and 2 bases from J, with 3 bases between. CDR3 length: 11 residues. CDR3 sequence (DNA): TGTGCCTGGAGTAAAAACACTGAAGCTTTCTTT. As protein: CAWSKNTEAFF.

This clone was seen a single time. The rearrangement joins TRBV7-3 to TRBJ2-7; 7 nucleotides align to TRBD1. The CDR3 consists of 14 residues. Germline CDR1 and CDR2: SGHTA and FQGTGA. The J segment lost 1 base and the V segment lost 5 bases, leaving 5 bases of the junction unmatched. Here the CDR3 reads CASSPRDRSYEQYF. CDR3 bases: TGTGCCAGCAGCCCCCGGGACAGATCCTACGAGCAGTACTTC.

The chain has TRBV5-6 and TRBJ1-1; D unclear. Germline values: CDR1 SGHDT, CDR2 YYEEEE. Trimming took off 2 bases at V and 3 bases at J, with 8 bases between the two ends. The CDR3 runs to 13 residues. The CDR3: CASSLMEYTEAFF. The CDR3 DNA is TGTGCCAGCAGCTTAATGGAGTACACTGAAGCTTTCTTT.

The chain employs TRBV9 and TRBJ1-2; tentative D call: TRBD1 (5 bases). Germline V gene lookup returns CDR1 SGDLS and CDR2 YYNGEE. The V end lost 0 bases, the J end lost 0 bases, and 15 bases lay between the germline ends. The CDR3 covers 17 residues. The CDR3 here is CASSVGVVEGTNYGYTF. CDR3 DNA sequence: TGTGCCAGCAGCGTAGGGGTTGTGGAGGGGACTAACTATGGCTACACCTTC.

The genes are TRBV7-9 and TRBJ2-1; perhaps TRBD1 as D (6 bases). The germline V gene has CDR1 SEHNR and CDR2 FQNEAQ (reference sequence). V lost 4 bases and J 8 bases, leaving 12 bases between the germline ends. CDR3 length: 13 residues. CDR3 bases: TGTGCCAGCAGCTCAACAGGGTTTCATGAGCAGTTCTTC. This codes for CASSSTGFHEQFF.

This clone appeared a few times. The chain carries TRBV7-9 and TRBJ2-1; possibly TRBD1 for D (5 bases). Germline lookup yields CDR1 SEHNR and CDR2 FQNEAQ (reference sequence). The length of the CDR3 is 15 residues. Deletions cut 2 bases from V and 5 bases from J, with 13 bases between. The CDR3 reads CASSLQGFDNNEQFF. CDR3 sequence (DNA): TGTGCCAGCAGCTTACAGGGCTTTGACAACAATGAGCAGTTCTTC. The full variable domain, with the rest looked up from reference TRBV7-9 and TRBJ2-1, is DTGVSQNPRHKITKRGQNVTFRCDPISEHNRLYWYRQTLGQGPEFLTYFQNEAQLEKSRLLSDRFSAERPKGSFSTLEIQRTEQGDSAMYLCASSLQGFDNNEQFFGPGTRLTVL.

V and J are TRBV7-6 and TRBJ1-3; 7 positions match TRBD1. J gave up 0 bases and V 6 bases, and 11 bases lay outside the gene matches. CDR3 length: 17 residues. Germline assignment: CDR1 SGHVS and CDR2 FNYEAQ. Here the CDR3 reads CASSGLGGPISGNTIYF. CDR3 DNA sequence: TGTGCCAGCAGTGGCTTAGGGGGCCCGATCTCTGGAAACACCATATATTTT.

The chain employs TRBV13 and TRBJ2-3; the match to TRBD2 covers 11 bases. Germline values: CDR1 PRHDT, CDR2 FYEKMQ (reference sequence). Losses at the gene ends were 4 bases for V and 5 bases for J; bases not matched to a gene: 11. The CDR3 is 17 amino acids. For the CDR3, the DNA is TGTGCCAGCAGCTCTGCGGGTAGCGGGAGGGCCGAAGATACGCAGTATTTT. Translation: CASSSAGSGRAEDTQYF.

This clone was detected only a few times. The same CDR3 arises from other DNA sequences in this sample as well. CDR3: CASSETGLNTEAFF. As DNA, the CDR3 is TGTGCCAGCAGTGAAACAGGGTTGAACACTGAAGCTTTCTTT. V and J are TRBV6-1 and TRBJ1-1, with D possibly TRBD1 on 6 matching bases. V was cut by 2 bases and J by 0 bases, with 7 bases left in between. Germline lookup yields CDR1 MNHNS and CDR2 SASEGT. The CDR3 is 14 amino acids.

The chain uses TRBV6-6 and TRBJ2-7, with 8 bases lining up with TRBD2. Germline V gives CDR1 MNHNY, CDR2 SVGAGI (reference sequence). The length of the CDR3 is 15 residues. Germline trimming cut 4 bases from V and 1 base from J; bases unmatched to any gene: 6. In DNA, the CDR3 is TGTGCCAGCAGTTTATCGGCGGGAGGATCCTACGAGCAGTACTTC. Amino acids: CASSLSAGGSYEQYF.

The chain uses TRBV7-9 and TRBJ2-7, with TRBD1 matching 9 bases. This CDR3 is 15 amino acids long. Germline lookup yields CDR1 SEHNR and CDR2 FQNEAQ (reference sequence). Trimming cost V 5 bases and J 4 bases; bases outside gene matches: 9. CDR3 sequence reads: CASSGSAGTGYEQYF. DNA of the CDR3: TGTGCCAGCAGCGGATCCGCCGGGACAGGGTACGAGCAGTACTTC.

V usage is TRBV7-3 and J usage is TRBJ1-1; D possibly corresponds to TRBD1 (6 bases). Trimming stripped 5 bases from V and 3 bases from J, with 10 bases between. In germline, CDR1 is SGHTA, CDR2 FQGTGA. CDR3 length equals 13 residues. As DNA, the CDR3 is TGTGCCAGCAGCCCCTACAGGGACACTGAAGCTTTCTTT. Its protein product is CASSPYRDTEAFF.

The genes are TRBV5-1 and TRBJ1-1; no clear D gene. V was cut by 3 bases and J by 3 bases, with 15 bases left in between. Germline V gene lookup returns CDR1 SGHRS and CDR2 YFSETQ. CDR3 length equals 15 residues. The CDR3 reads CASSSSWSVDTEAFF. In DNA form, the CDR3 reads TGCGCCAGCAGCTCGAGTTGGTCTGTTGACACTGAAGCTTTCTTT.

This rearrangement joins TRBV7-8 to TRBJ2-7; D is unclear. The V end was cut by 0 bases, the J end by 3 bases, with 12 bases between. Looked up from germline, CDR1 is SGHVS and CDR2 is FQNEAQ. This CDR3 is 15 amino acids long. For the CDR3, the DNA is TGTGCCAGCAGCTTAGCGGTGGCACTCTACTACGAGCAGTACTTC. Residues: CASSLAVALYYEQYF.

This sequence joins TRBV5-6 and TRBJ2-4; D is ambiguous. The germline CDR1 and CDR2 sequences are SGHDT and YYEEEE. The CDR3 extends over 15 amino acids. The V end was cut by 0 bases, the J end by 1 base, with 8 bases between. The CDR3 loop reads CASSLGLGAKNIQYF. CDR3 nucleotides: TGTGCCAGCAGCTTGGGCCTAGGCGCCAAAAACATTCAGTACTTC.

This clone was counted between two and nine times. The chain links TRBV7-8 to TRBJ2-7, with 7 nucleotides matching TRBD1. J was trimmed by 2 bases and V by 4 bases; bases with no gene match: 8. The CDR3 is 15 residues long. The germline gives CDR1 SGHVS, CDR2 FQNEAQ. The CDR3 loop reads CASSSDRAPTYEQYF. As DNA, the CDR3 is TGTGCCAGCAGCTCAGACAGGGCTCCCACCTACGAGCAGTACTTC. The full variable domain, rest sourced from reference TRBV7-8 and TRBJ2-7, is GAGVSQSPRYKVAKRGQDVALRCDPISGHVSLFWYQQALGQGPEFLTYFQNEAQLDKSGLPSDRFFAERPEGSVSTLKIQRTQQEDSAVYLCASSSDRAPTYEQYFGPGTRLTVT.

This chain uses TRBV5-6 with TRBJ2-6; D is ambiguous. There are 16 residues in the CDR3. V dropped 4 bases and J dropped 0 bases, with 11 bases sitting between them. The germline CDR1 and CDR2 sequences are SGHDT and YYEEEE. The CDR3 nucleotides are TGTGCCAGCAGCCCTGGCGCCTACTCTGGGGCCAACGTCCTGACTTTC. This sequence encodes CASSPGAYSGANVLTF.

The chain employs TRBV28 and TRBJ1-4; 11 nucleotides align to TRBD1. Germline V gives CDR1 MDHEN, CDR2 SYDVKM. V dropped 5 bases and J dropped 1; count of bases not matched to a gene: 6. This CDR3 is built from 17 residues. CDR3: CASSTGGQGETNEKLFF. CDR3 nucleotides: TGTGCCAGCAGTACAGGGGGACAGGGGGAAACTAATGAAAAACTGTTTTTT.

The chain uses TRBV5-4 and TRBJ1-6; D may be TRBD1 (6 bases). CDR1 is SGHNT and CDR2 is YYREEE in the germline V gene (reference sequence). V gave up 4 bases and J gave up 8 bases, with 16 bases separating them. The CDR3 covers 15 residues. The chain's CDR3 is CASSPGHPGDSPLHF. The CDR3, as DNA: TGTGCCAGCAGCCCCGGACACCCAGGGGATTCACCCCTCCACTTT.

This chain uses TRBV6-5 with TRBJ2-1, with D tentatively TRBD1 (5 bases). The germline V and J ends were trimmed by 6 bases and 3 bases, with 9 bases remaining between them. CDR1 MNHEY and CDR2 SVGAGI come from the germline V gene. This CDR3 region has 13 residues. CDR3 in DNA: TGTGCCAGCAGCCCGACAGTCTACAATGAGCAGTTCTTC. This gives the protein CASSPTVYNEQFF.

The chain uses TRBV6-1 and TRBJ2-3; TRBD2 might be the D (7 bases). In germline, CDR1 is MNHNS, CDR2 SASEGT. V was clipped by 3 bases and J by 6 bases, with 13 bases between them. The CDR3 runs to 14 residues. The CDR3 is CASSDGGGVDTQYF. CDR3 coding DNA: TGTGCCAGCAGTGATGGGGGGGGCGTCGATACGCAGTATTTT.

The chain recombines TRBV9 with TRBJ2-3; D may be TRBD1 (7 bases). Germline lookup yields CDR1 SGDLS and CDR2 YYNGEE. The CDR3 loop spans 16 amino acids. V was trimmed by 3 bases and J by 5 bases, leaving 19 bases between them. This CDR3 reads CASSAHEGRGVDTQYF. CDR3 nucleotide sequence: TGTGCCAGCAGCGCCCATGAAGGCAGGGGGGTAGATACGCAGTATTTT.

V is TRBV5-1 and J is TRBJ2-3; D is ambiguous. Germline values: CDR1 SGHRS, CDR2 YFSETQ. The CDR3 spans 15 residues. Trimming removed 1 base from V and 4 bases from J, with 13 bases in between. CDR3 loop: CASSLTGDRADTQYF. Written as DNA, the CDR3 is TGCGCCAGCAGCTTGACTGGGGATCGCGCAGATACGCAGTATTTT.